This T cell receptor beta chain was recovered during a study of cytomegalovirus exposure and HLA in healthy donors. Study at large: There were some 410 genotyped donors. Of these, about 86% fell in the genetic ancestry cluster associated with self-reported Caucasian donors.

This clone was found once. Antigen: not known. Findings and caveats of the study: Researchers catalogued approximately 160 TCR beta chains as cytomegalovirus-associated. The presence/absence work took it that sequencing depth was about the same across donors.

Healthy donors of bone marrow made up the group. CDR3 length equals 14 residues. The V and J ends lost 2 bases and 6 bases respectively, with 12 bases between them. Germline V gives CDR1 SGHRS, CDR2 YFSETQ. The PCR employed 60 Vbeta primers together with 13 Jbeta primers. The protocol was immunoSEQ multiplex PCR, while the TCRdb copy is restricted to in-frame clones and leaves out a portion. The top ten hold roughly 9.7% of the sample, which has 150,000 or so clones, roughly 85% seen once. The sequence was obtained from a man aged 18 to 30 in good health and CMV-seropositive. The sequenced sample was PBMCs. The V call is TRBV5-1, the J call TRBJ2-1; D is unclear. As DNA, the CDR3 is TGCGCCAGCAGCTTAGGCAGTTCAGGCAATGAGCAGTTCTTC. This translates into CASSLGSSGNEQFF.